Listed below are T cell receptor beta chains from one sample, sequenced in a study of T cell responses to AZD1222 COVID-19 vaccine. Clones were sequenced by immunoSEQ multiplex PCR, and TCRdb holds only the in-frame ones, with some missing. The data show 90,000 to 150,000 clones, about 86% seen once. Sequenced here: peripheral blood, sampled 28 days after the second AZD1222 dose. These receptor sequences come from an adult who received the AZD1222 COVID-19 vaccine. Both conserved end residues are part of each CDR3. The D gene is left open where the match is weak.

D	V	J	CDR3	DNA
.	TRBV7-2	TRBJ1-1	CASILGGFRTEAFF	TGTGCCAGCATCCTCGGTGGGTTTCGCACTGAAGCTTTCTTT
.	TRBV19	TRBJ1-6	CASSPGSQGQPLHF	TGTGCCAGTAGTCCGGGGAGTCAGGGGCAACCCCTCCACTTT
.	TRBV21-1	TRBJ1-6	CASSPRDRHIYNSPLHF	TGTGCCAGCAGCCCTCGGGACAGGCATATCTATAATTCACCCCTCCACTTT
.	TRBV19	TRBJ1-6	CASRHREHFVNTPLHF	TGTGCCAGTAGGCACAGGGAGCATTTTGTGAACACACCCCTCCACTTT
.	TRBV5-1	TRBJ1-1	CASSLRVNTEAFF	TGCGCCAGCAGCTTGAGAGTGAACACTGAAGCTTTCTTT
TRBD2	TRBV6-5	TRBJ2-1	CASSYVTSGAYNEQFF	TGTGCCAGCAGTTACGTTACTAGCGGGGCTTACAATGAGCAGTTCTTC
TRBD1	TRBV5-1	TRBJ1-2	CASSYRDSWSYGYTF	TGCGCCAGCAGCTACAGGGACAGTTGGAGCTATGGCTACACCTTC
.	TRBV2	TRBJ2-4	CASSLIPLAKNIQYF	TGTGCCAGCAGTCTTATACCTCTGGCCAAAAACATTCAGTACTTC
.	TRBV27	TRBJ2-1	CASKPLERRYNEQFF	TGTGCCAGCAAGCCTCTAGAGCGGCGGTACAATGAGCAGTTCTTC
.	TRBV3-1/TRBV3-2	TRBJ2-3	CASSQPSGAGGTDTQYF	TGTGCCAGCAGCCAACCATCGGGGGCGGGAGGCACAGATACGCAGTATTTT
.	TRBV19	TRBJ1-1	CASSINPLREWGTEAFF	TGTGCCAGTAGTATCAATCCCCTGCGGGAATGGGGCACTGAAGCTTTCTTT
.	TRBV5-6	TRBJ2-2	CASSRGRSRLHTGELFF	TGTGCCAGCAGTCGTGGCCGTTCGCGGCTCCACACCGGGGAGCTGTTTTTT
.	TRBV12-3/TRBV12-4	TRBJ2-1	CASSRVGPDEQFF	TGTGCCAGCAGTCGCGTGGGCCCGGATGAGCAGTTCTTC
TRBD1	TRBV9	TRBJ1-2	CASSASGTDLSYGYTF	TGTGCCAGCAGCGCCTCCGGGACAGACCTATCCTATGGCTACACCTTC
TRBD2	TRBV10-3	TRBJ2-3	CAISDSGGGTDTQYF	TGTGCCATCAGCGATAGCGGGGGGGGCACAGATACGCAGTATTTT
.	TRBV4-1	TRBJ1-1	CASSQAPGDTEAFF	TGCGCCAGCAGCCAGGCCCCGGGAGACACTGAAGCTTTCTTT